These 20 T cell receptor beta chains were all obtained from the same sample, sequenced in a study of vaccination effects on CD4 cells after COVID-19. Assay used: immunoSEQ multiplex PCR; TCRdb lists only in-frame clones, some missing. The repertoire has under 65,000 clones, around 86% of them found once; the top ten carry 2.4%. Before any sequencing was done, the ViraFEST assay used viral peptide pools to expand antigen-specific CD4+ T cells. Cultured cells yielded isolated CD4+ T cells after 10 to 11 days. No antigens are known for them. The sequencing used CD4+ T cells from PBMCs cultured with HCoV-229E spike peptides, collected before COVID-19 vaccination. The receptor set was obtained from a human donor who received a COVID-19 vaccine.

The chain recombines TRBV29-1 with TRBJ2-4; 10 bases agree with TRBD1. The CDR3 is 14 residues long. The V segment lost 6 bases and the J segment 9 bases; nucleotides outside the gene matches: 11. From germline, CDR1 is SQVTM and CDR2 ANQGSEA. The CDR3 sequence is CSVQRGTGVSIQYF. In nucleotides, the CDR3 is TGCAGCGTGCAACGTGGGACAGGGGTTAGCATTCAGTACTTC. Filled out from reference TRBV29-1 and TRBJ2-4, the complete variable domain reads SAVISQKPSRDICQRGTSLTIQCQVDSQVTMMFWYRQQPGQSLTLIATANQGSEATYESGFVIDKFPISRPNLTFSTLTVSNMSPEDSSIYLCSVQRGTGVSIQYFGAGTRLSVL.

This clone appeared a single time. V gene TRBV2 combines with J gene TRBJ2-1, with D perhaps given as TRBD1 or TRBD2 (5 bases each). The CDR3 has 15 residues. Germline CDR1 SNHLY, CDR2 FYNNEI. V lost 8 bases to trimming and J lost 10 bases, with 24 bases between them. In DNA form, the CDR3 reads TGTGCCAGCGGGGGAGAAAAAGTGGTCAACAGCGAGCAGTTCTTC. Protein product: CASGGEKVVNSEQFF.

The chain recombines TRBV12-3 or TRBV12-4 with TRBJ1-4; TRBD1 matches 8 bases. The CDR3 consists of 12 residues. V lost 7 bases to trimming and J lost 8 bases; unmatched junction nucleotides: 3. The CDR3 sequence: CASKYRGEKLFF. The CDR3 DNA reads as TGTGCCAGCAAGTACAGGGGGGAAAAACTGTTTTTT.

V usage is TRBV5-1 and J usage is TRBJ2-5, with D hard to call. The germline V gene encodes CDR1 SGHRS and CDR2 YFSETQ. The CDR3 is made up of 15 amino acids. The V end was cut by 7 bases, the J end by 1 base, with 17 bases between. The CDR3 spells CASALFSDTQETQYF. The CDR3 nucleotides are TGCGCCAGCGCCTTATTCTCCGACACCCAAGAGACCCAGTACTTC. Full variable domain (missing parts from reference TRBV5-1 and TRBJ2-5): KAGVTQTPRYLIKTRGQQVTLSCSPISGHRSVSWYQQTPGQGLQFLFEYFSETQRNKGNFPGRFSGRQFSNSRSEMNVSTLELGDSALYLCASALFSDTQETQYFGPGTRLLVL.

The chain recombines TRBV5-4 with TRBJ2-2; 9 bases agree with TRBD1. V lost 4 bases and J lost 4; bases outside the gene matches: 8. This CDR3 is built from 16 residues. Germline values: CDR1 SGHNT, CDR2 YYREEE (reference sequence). The CDR3 protein is CASSRPGTGFTGELFF. CDR3 DNA sequence: TGTGCCAGCAGCCGCCCCGGGACAGGGTTCACCGGGGAGCTGTTTTTT.

The chain combines TRBV2 with TRBJ2-1; either TRBD1 or TRBD2 may fit D (7 bases each). This CDR3 comprises 16 residues. Trimming stripped 6 bases from V and 0 bases from J, with 15 bases between. Germline values: CDR1 SNHLY, CDR2 FYNNEI. The CDR3 DNA reads as TGTGCCAGCAGACCCTCAGGGGGGGCCTCCTACAATGAGCAGTTCTTC. Translated: CASRPSGGASYNEQFF.

The chain joins TRBV5-5 to TRBJ1-6; no reliable D call. V lost 1 base and J 0 bases, leaving 11 bases between the germline ends. The V gene's germline CDR1 is SGHKS and CDR2 YYEKEE (reference sequence). The CDR3 totals 17 residues. CDR3 sequence reads: CASSLSPSGSYNSPLHF. The CDR3 DNA sequence: TGTGCCAGCAGCTTGAGTCCCTCGGGCTCCTATAATTCACCCCTCCACTTT.

This chain uses TRBV29-1 with TRBJ2-5; D is unclear. Germline V CDR1 and CDR2: SQVTM, ANQGSEA. The ends were cut back, 0 bases at V and 5 bases at J, with 7 bases in the middle. The CDR3 sequence is 12 residues long. The CDR3 DNA follows: TGCAGCGTTGAAGAGGCGGAGGAGACCCAGTACTTC. Encoded protein: CSVEEAEETQYF.

This clone was seen just once. V and J are TRBV7-2 and TRBJ1-4; 7 positions match TRBD1. V shed 4 bases, J shed 8 bases, and the junction held 13 bases outside the gene matches. Germline V CDR1 and CDR2: SGHTA, FQGNSA. The CDR3 sequence is 16 residues long. The chain's CDR3 is CASSSMPRDSGEKLFF. The CDR3 nucleotides are TGTGCCAGCAGCTCTATGCCCCGGGACAGTGGGGAAAAACTGTTTTTT.

This clone came up once. V and J are TRBV5-4 and TRBJ1-2; tentatively, D is TRBD1 (6 bases). Germline CDR1 is SGHNT and CDR2 is YYREEE (reference sequence). The CDR3 runs 14 residues. The V gene lost 4 bases and the J gene lost 7 bases, with 17 bases spanning the gap. CDR3: CASSPLQGGSGYTF. The CDR3 bases are TGTGCCAGCAGCCCTCTACAGGGTGGCTCTGGCTACACCTTC.

This clone showed up just a few times. J is TRBJ1-2 and V is TRBV19; the D gene is possibly TRBD1 (6 bases). The CDR3 contains 13 residues. Germline values: CDR1 LNHDA, CDR2 SQIVND (reference sequence). V lost 7 bases and J lost 4, with 13 bases in between. The CDR3 sequence: CASNTGTSYGYTF. The DNA for the CDR3 is TGTGCCAGTAACACCGGGACAAGCTATGGCTACACCTTC.

The V gene is TRBV7-7, the J gene TRBJ2-3; D gene unclear. V dropped 4 bases and J dropped 2 bases, with 13 bases sitting between them. Germline CDR1 reads SSHAT; CDR2 reads FNYEAQ (reference sequence). The CDR3 covers 15 residues. Written as DNA, the CDR3 is TGTGCCAGCAGCTCCAGGCCCACTCCCACAGATACGCAGTATTTT. Its protein is CASSSRPTPTDTQYF. Full variable domain (rest looked up from reference TRBV7-7 and TRBJ2-3): GAGVSQSPRYKVTKRGQDVTLRCDPISSHATLYWYQQALGQGPEFLTYFNYEAQPDKSGLPSDRFSAERPEGSISTLTIQRTEQRDSAMYRCASSSRPTPTDTQYFGPGTRLTVL.

This clone was observed a handful of times. This chain connects TRBV19 to TRBJ1-1, with 7 bases aligning to TRBD1. CDR1 LNHDA and CDR2 SQIVND come from the germline V gene (reference sequence). This CDR3 has 15 amino acids. V was pared by 3 bases and J by 2 bases, with 6 bases of the junction left unmatched. The chain's CDR3 is CASSIQGGLNTEAFF. The DNA of the CDR3 is TGTGCCAGTAGTATCCAGGGGGGTTTAAACACTGAAGCTTTCTTT. The full variable domain, rest sourced from reference TRBV19 and TRBJ1-1, is DGGITQSPKYLFRKEGQNVTLSCEQNLNHDAMYWYRQDPGQGLRLIYYSQIVNDFQKGDIAEGYSVSREKKESFPLTVTSAQKNPTAFYLCASSIQGGLNTEAFFGQGTRLTVV.

This clone was seen a handful of times. The J gene is TRBJ1-2, the V gene TRBV19; no firm D call. Deletions cut 5 bases from V and 8 bases from J, with 18 bases between. The CDR3 is made up of 14 amino acids. Germline CDR1 is LNHDA and CDR2 is SQIVND (reference sequence). CDR3 in DNA: TGTGCCAGTAGTCCCGGGCTGGACGGTTGGGGCTACACCTTC. It encodes CASSPGLDGWGYTF.

The rearrangement uses TRBV5-1 and TRBJ1-1; D is undetermined. This CDR3 is built from 14 residues. Trimming stripped 1 base from V and 0 bases from J, with 7 bases between. Looked up from germline, CDR1 is SGHRS and CDR2 is YFSETQ. The CDR3 here is CASSLFGMNTEAFF. The CDR3 DNA follows: TGCGCCAGCAGCTTGTTCGGTATGAACACTGAAGCTTTCTTT. The complete variable domain, with remaining parts taken from reference TRBV5-1 and TRBJ1-1, reads KAGVTQTPRYLIKTRGQQVTLSCSPISGHRSVSWYQQTPGQGLQFLFEYFSETQRNKGNFPGRFSGRQFSNSRSEMNVSTLELGDSALYLCASSLFGMNTEAFFGQGTRLTVV.

The genes are TRBV2 and TRBJ2-1, with 7 nucleotides matching TRBD1. The CDR3 length is 15 residues. Looked up from germline, CDR1 is SNHLY and CDR2 is FYNNEI. V shed 6 bases and J 6 bases; nucleotides not matched to a gene: 11. The CDR3 region has the DNA TGTGCCAGCAGCGCACAGGGGTTGGGTTCCAATGAGCAGTTCTTC. Its protein is CASSAQGLGSNEQFF.

The chain recombines TRBV30 with TRBJ1-6; the D is unclear. The CDR3 length is 12 residues. Germline assignment: CDR1 GTSNPN and CDR2 SVGIG (reference sequence). V lost 4 bases, J lost 3 bases, and 4 bases lay in between. In DNA form, the CDR3 reads TGTGCCTGGAAACTCTATAATTCACCCCTCCACTTT. This codes for CAWKLYNSPLHF.

V usage is TRBV11-2 and J usage is TRBJ1-2; possibly TRBD1 for D (5 bases). There are 12 residues in the CDR3. V was clipped by 6 bases and J by 8 bases, with 13 bases between them. CDR1 is SGHAT and CDR2 is FQNNGV in the germline V gene. CDR3 amino acids: CASSGGFWGYTF. The CDR3 DNA reads TGTGCCAGCAGTGGGGGGTTTTGGGGCTACACCTTC.

The chain uses TRBV29-1 and TRBJ1-2, with 7 bases aligning to TRBD1. CDR1 and CDR2 (germline): SQVTM, ANQGSEA. Trimming removed 7 bases from V and 3 bases from J; junction bases left unmatched: 2. The CDR3 loop spans 11 amino acids. In nucleotides, the CDR3 is TGCAGCGCCGACAGGGACTATGGCTACACCTTC. This gives the protein CSADRDYGYTF.

This chain links TRBV9 with TRBJ2-2, with a tentative D call TRBD1 (6 bases). Deletions cut 2 bases from V and 4 bases from J, with 12 bases between. Germline CDR1 is SGDLS and CDR2 is YYNGEE. This CDR3 has 15 residues. The CDR3 is CASSVRTDGTGELFF. The CDR3 DNA reads TGTGCCAGCAGCGTTAGGACAGATGGCACCGGGGAGCTGTTTTTT.